The table lists the clone carrying this TCR beta chain with a count of one. Libraries were prepared by immunoSEQ multiplex PCR; TCRdb keeps only in-frame clonotypes and omits some of them. Among tens of thousands of clones, around 74% were seen once, and the ten largest hold less than 7%. The sample belongs to a study of preoperative IRX-2 immunotherapy in early breast cancer. Looked up from germline, CDR1 is SNHLY and CDR2 is FYNNEI. V was pared by 5 bases and J by 7 bases, with 11 bases between. This CDR3 is built from 13 residues. Sample treatment: preoperative locoregional IRX-2 cytokine immunotherapy.

The V gene is TRBV2, the J gene TRBJ2-2; D assignment may be TRBD1 or TRBD2 (6 bases each). Sequenced material: lymph node tissue, taken after IRX-2 immunotherapy. The clonotype originates from a human donor with breast cancer. CDR3 in amino acids: CASSLEGDGELFF. CDR3 coding DNA: TGTGCCAGCAGTTTGGAGGGGGACGGGGAGCTGTTTTTT. Full variable domain (outside the CDR3, taken from reference TRBV2 and TRBJ2-2): EPEVTQTPSHQVTQMGQEVILRCVPISNHLYFYWYRQILGQKVEFLVSFYNNEISEKSEIFDDQFSVERPDGSNFTLKIRSTKLEDSAMYFCASSLEGDGELFFGEGSRLTVL.